The present T cell receptor (beta chain) was sequenced within a study of OX40 agonist ivuxolimab in advanced cancers. For the wider study: Ivuxolimab was a fully human IgG2 agonistic monoclonal antibody targeting the costimulatory receptor OX40 (CD134). Intravenous ivuxolimab was administered to patients every 2 weeks at six dose levels: 0.01, 0.1, 0.3, 1.5, 3 and 10 mg/kg. Among the 50 to 55 dose-escalation patients, about 20 had hepatocellular carcinoma, approximately 15 melanoma, 9 renal cell carcinoma and 9 head and neck cancer. In the dose-escalation cohort, 70% to 85% of patients were male, and the mean age was approximately 60 years with a range of roughly 23 to 90. Prior anti-PD-1, anti-PD-L1 or anti-CTLA-4 therapy was permitted, and approximately 40% of dose-escalation patients had received checkpoint inhibitors. Partial responses occurred in three dose-escalation patients, of whom one had hepatocellular carcinoma and two had cutaneous melanoma. Peripheral TCRbeta sequencing aimed to test whether ivuxolimab altered TCR sequence diversity and caused clonal T-cell expansion. The monotherapy dose-escalation portion (N = 52 patients) of the phase I ivuxolimab trial is reported in the paper.

Genomic DNA was extracted from sorted cells for sequencing of the TCRbeta CDR3 region. The immunoSEQ Assay was used for sequencing of TCRbeta CDR3 regions. Sourced from immuneACCESS, this table was stored by TCRdb with only in-frame sequences that have V and J called. A share of the clones is absent; for the studies checked, an unresolved V gene accounts for under half, and the remainder has no known explanation. Within this sample are roughly 50,000 clones, with 75% to 95% of them counted one time only. 8.7% of the sample comes from the top ten. Trimming accounts for 6 bases at V and 6 bases at J, while the number of junction bases matched to no gene is 0. The CDR3 sequence holds 11 residues, the cysteine and phenylalanine included. Only the CDR3 DNA stays, 33 bases, in frame from base 1. CDR1 MGHDK and CDR2 SYGVNS are derived from the germline V gene. The paper as a whole reports these results and caveats: In partial responders in the 0.1-3.0 mg/kg groups, normalized peripheral clonal expansion was found to be among the lowest, especially among CD8+ T cells. At doses from 0.1 to 3.0 mg/kg, clonal expansion was seen in both CD4+ and CD8+ blood T cells between baseline and week 6. After ivuxolimab, CD8+ T cells had more expanded clones than CD4+ T cells on average. Antigen specificity was not determined for the clonally expanded peripheral T cells. Low levels of normalized T-cell clonal expansion were also seen in some nonresponding patients.

As for this clone: Its antigen is unknown. No much larger clone exists at a distance of one base, and base qualities are not known.

The trial excluded patients who had a history of autoimmune disease or who were on systemic immunosuppression. Peripheral blood for TCR sequencing was collected from all dose cohorts at baseline, on cycle 4 day 1, and on cycle 7 day 1. Samples came from an open-label, multicenter, first-in-human phase I dose-escalation trial of ivuxolimab. Adults with locally advanced or metastatic melanoma, renal cell, hepatocellular, or head and neck squamous cell carcinoma were enrolled in the trial. Before TCR sequencing, CD4+ and CD8+ T cells were separately sorted from peripheral blood. Recombination connected TRBV25-1 to TRBJ1-2; 8 bases in between match TRBD1. This clonotype was sampled from an adult with an advanced solid tumor such as melanoma, head and neck, liver or kidney cancer. The specimen was CD4+ or CD8+ T cells sorted from blood, collected in a trial of the OX40 agonist ivuxolimab. The DNA sequence follows: TGTGCCAGCAGACAGGGGGATGGCTACACCTTC. The resulting protein is CASRQGDGYTF.